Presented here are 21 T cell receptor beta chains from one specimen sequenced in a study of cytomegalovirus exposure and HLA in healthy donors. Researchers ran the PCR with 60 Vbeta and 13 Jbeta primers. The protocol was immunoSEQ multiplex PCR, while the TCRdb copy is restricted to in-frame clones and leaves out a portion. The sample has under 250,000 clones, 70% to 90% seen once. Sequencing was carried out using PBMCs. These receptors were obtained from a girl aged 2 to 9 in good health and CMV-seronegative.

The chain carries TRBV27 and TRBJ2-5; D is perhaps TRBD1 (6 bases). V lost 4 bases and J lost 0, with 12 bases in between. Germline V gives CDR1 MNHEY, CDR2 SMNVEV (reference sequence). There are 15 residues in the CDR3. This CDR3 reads CASSWTARDQETQYF. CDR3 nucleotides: TGTGCCAGCAGTTGGACAGCCAGGGACCAAGAGACCCAGTACTTC.

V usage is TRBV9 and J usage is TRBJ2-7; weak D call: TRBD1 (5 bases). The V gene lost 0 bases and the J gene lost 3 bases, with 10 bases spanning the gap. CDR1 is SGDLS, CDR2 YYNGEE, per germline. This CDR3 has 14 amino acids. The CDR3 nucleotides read TGTGCCAGCAGCGTAGAACGAGACAGCTACGAGCAGTACTTC. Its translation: CASSVERDSYEQYF.

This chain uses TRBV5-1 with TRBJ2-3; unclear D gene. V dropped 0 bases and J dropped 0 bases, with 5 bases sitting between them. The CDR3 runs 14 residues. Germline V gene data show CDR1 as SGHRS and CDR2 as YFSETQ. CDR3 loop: CASSLASSTDTQYF. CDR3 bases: TGCGCCAGCAGCTTGGCCTCTAGCACAGATACGCAGTATTTT. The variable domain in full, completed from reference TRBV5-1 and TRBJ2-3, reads KAGVTQTPRYLIKTRGQQVTLSCSPISGHRSVSWYQQTPGQGLQFLFEYFSETQRNKGNFPGRFSGRQFSNSRSEMNVSTLELGDSALYLCASSLASSTDTQYFGPGTRLTVL.

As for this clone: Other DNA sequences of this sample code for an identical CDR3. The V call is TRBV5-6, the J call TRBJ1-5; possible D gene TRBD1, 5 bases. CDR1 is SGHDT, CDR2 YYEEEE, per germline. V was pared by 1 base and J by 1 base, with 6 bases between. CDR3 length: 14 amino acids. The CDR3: CASSLQGSNQPQHF. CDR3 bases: TGTGCCAGCAGCTTGCAGGGAAGCAATCAGCCCCAGCATTTT. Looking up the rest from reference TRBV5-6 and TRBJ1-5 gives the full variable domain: DAGVTQSPTHLIKTRGQQVTLRCSPKSGHDTVSWYQQALGQGPQFIFQYYEEEERQRGNFPDRFSGHQFPNYSSELNVNALLLGDSALYLCASSLQGSNQPQHFGDGTRLSIL.

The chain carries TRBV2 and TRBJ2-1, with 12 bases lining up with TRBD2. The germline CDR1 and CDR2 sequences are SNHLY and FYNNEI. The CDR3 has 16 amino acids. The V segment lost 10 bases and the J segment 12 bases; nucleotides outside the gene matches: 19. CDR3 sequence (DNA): TGTGCCACCCCCCGCCTCCGACTAGCGGGGGAGGGCGGGCAGTTCTTC. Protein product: CATPRLRLAGEGGQFF.

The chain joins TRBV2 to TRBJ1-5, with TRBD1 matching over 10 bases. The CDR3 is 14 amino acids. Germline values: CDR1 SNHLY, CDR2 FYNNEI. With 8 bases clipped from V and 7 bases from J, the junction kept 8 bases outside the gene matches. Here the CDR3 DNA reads TGTGCCAGCTCGGGACAGGGGAACGTCCAGCCCCAGCATTTT. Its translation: CASSGQGNVQPQHF.

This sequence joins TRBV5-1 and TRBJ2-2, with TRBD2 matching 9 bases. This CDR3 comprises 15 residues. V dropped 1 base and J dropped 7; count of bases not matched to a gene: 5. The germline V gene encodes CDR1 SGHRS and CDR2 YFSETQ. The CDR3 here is CASSLFAGGHGELFF. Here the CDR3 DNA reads TGCGCCAGCAGCTTGTTCGCGGGGGGGCACGGGGAGCTGTTTTTT.

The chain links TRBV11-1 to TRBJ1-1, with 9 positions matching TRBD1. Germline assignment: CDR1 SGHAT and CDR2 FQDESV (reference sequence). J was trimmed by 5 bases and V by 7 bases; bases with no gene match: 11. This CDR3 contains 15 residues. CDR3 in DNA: TGTGCCAGCACCCCCCGGGGACAGGGAGGGACTGAAGCTTTCTTT. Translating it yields CASTPRGQGGTEAFF. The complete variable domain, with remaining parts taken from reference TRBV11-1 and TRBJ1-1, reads EAEVAQSPRYKITEKSQAVAFWCDPISGHATLYWYRQILGQGPELLVQFQDESVVDDSQLPKDRFSAERLKGVDSTLKIQPAELGDSAMYLCASTPRGQGGTEAFFGQGTRLTVV.

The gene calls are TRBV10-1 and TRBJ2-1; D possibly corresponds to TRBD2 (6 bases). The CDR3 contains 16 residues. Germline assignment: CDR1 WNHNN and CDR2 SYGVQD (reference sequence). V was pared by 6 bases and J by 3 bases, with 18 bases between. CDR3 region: CASSPAGAGYYNEQFF. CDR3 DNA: TGCGCCAGCAGCCCTGCCGGGGCGGGGTACTACAATGAGCAGTTCTTC.

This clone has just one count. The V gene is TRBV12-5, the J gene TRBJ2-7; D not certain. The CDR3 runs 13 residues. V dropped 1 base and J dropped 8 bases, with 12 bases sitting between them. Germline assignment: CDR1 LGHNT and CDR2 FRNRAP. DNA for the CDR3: TGTGCTAGTGGTTTGGACAGCCCGGATAAGCAGTACTTC. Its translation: CASGLDSPDKQYF.

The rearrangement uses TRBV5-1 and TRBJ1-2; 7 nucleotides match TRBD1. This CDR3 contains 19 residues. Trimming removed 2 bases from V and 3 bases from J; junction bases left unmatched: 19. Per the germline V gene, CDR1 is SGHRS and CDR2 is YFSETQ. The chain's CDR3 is CASSFLNIPGQQRDYGYTF. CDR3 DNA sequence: TGCGCCAGCAGCTTTCTGAACATACCGGGACAGCAAAGGGACTATGGCTACACCTTC. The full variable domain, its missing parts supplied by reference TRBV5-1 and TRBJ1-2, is KAGVTQTPRYLIKTRGQQVTLSCSPISGHRSVSWYQQTPGQGLQFLFEYFSETQRNKGNFPGRFSGRQFSNSRSEMNVSTLELGDSALYLCASSFLNIPGQQRDYGYTFGSGTRLTVV.

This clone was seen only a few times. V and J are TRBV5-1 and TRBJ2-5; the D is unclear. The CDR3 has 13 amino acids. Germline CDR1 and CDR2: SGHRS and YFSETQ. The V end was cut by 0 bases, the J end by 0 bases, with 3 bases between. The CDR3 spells CASSLAYQETQYF. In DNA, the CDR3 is TGCGCCAGCAGCTTGGCGTACCAAGAGACCCAGTACTTC. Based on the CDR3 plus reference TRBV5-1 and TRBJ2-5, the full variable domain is KAGVTQTPRYLIKTRGQQVTLSCSPISGHRSVSWYQQTPGQGLQFLFEYFSETQRNKGNFPGRFSGRQFSNSRSEMNVSTLELGDSALYLCASSLAYQETQYFGPGTRLLVL.

The DNA for the CDR3 is TGTGCCAGCAGCCGAGACTTCTCCTACGAGCAGTACTTC. Protein: CASSRDFSYEQYF. The J gene is TRBJ2-7, the V gene TRBV21-1; TRBD2, the table's D call, was not compared with the DNA. TRBV21-1 is an annotated pseudogene. The length of the CDR3 is 13 residues.

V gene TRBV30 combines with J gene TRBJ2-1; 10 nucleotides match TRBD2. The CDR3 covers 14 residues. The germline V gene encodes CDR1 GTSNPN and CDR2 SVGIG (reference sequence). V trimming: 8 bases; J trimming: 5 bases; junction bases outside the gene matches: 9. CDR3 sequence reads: CASTGTSAHNEQFF. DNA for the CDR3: TGTGCCAGCACCGGGACTAGCGCCCACAATGAGCAGTTCTTC.

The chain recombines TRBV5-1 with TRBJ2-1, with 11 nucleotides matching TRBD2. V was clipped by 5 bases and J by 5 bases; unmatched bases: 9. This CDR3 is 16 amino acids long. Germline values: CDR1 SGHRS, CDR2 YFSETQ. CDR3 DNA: TGCGCCAGCAGAGACCCGACTAGCGGGGTTGACAATGAGCAGTTCTTC. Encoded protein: CASRDPTSGVDNEQFF.

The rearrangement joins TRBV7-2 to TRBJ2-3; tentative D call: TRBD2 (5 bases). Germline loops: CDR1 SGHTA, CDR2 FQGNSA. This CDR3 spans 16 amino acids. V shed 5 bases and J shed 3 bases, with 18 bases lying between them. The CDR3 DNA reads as TGTGCCAGCAGCCTCAGGACCGGAGGCGGGACAGATACGCAGTATTTT. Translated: CASSLRTGGGTDTQYF. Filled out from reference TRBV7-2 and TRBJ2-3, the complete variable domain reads GAGVSQSPSNKVTEKGKDVELRCDPISGHTALYWYRQSLGQGLEFLIYFQGNSAPDKSGLPSDRFSAERTGGSVSTLTIQRTQQEDSAVYLCASSLRTGGGTDTQYFGPGTRLTVL.

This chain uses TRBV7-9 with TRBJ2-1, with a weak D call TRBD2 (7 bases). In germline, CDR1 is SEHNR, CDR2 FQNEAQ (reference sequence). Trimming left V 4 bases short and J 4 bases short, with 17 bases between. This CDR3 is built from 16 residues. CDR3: CASSWGGHYLYNEQFF. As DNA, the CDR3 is TGTGCCAGCAGCTGGGGGGGACACTACCTATACAATGAGCAGTTCTTC.

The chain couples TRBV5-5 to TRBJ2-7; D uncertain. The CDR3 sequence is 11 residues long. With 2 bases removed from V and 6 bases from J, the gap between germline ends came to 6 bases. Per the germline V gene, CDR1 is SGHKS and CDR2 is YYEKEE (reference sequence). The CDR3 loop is CASSFVSEQYF. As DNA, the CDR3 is TGTGCCAGCAGCTTCGTCTCCGAGCAGTACTTC.

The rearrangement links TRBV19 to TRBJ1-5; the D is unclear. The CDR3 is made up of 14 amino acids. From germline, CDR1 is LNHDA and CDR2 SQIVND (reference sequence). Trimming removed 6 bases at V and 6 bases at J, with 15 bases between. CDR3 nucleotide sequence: TGTGCCAGTAGCACCCCCTCCTGGAGTCAGCCCCAGCATTTT. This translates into CASSTPSWSQPQHF. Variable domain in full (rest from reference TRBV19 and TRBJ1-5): DGGITQSPKYLFRKEGQNVTLSCEQNLNHDAMYWYRQDPGQGLRLIYYSQIVNDFQKGDIAEGYSVSREKKESFPLTVTSAQKNPTAFYLCASSTPSWSQPQHFGDGTRLSIL.

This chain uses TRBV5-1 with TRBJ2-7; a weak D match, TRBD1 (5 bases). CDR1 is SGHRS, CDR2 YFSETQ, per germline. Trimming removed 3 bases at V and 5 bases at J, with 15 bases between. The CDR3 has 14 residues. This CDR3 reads CASSSDSLPHEQYF. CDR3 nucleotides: TGCGCCAGCAGCTCTGACAGCCTCCCCCACGAGCAGTACTTC.

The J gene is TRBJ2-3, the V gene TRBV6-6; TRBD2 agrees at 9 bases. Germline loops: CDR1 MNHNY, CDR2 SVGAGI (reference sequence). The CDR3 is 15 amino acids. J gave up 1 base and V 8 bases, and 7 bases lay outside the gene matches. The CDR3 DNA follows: TGTGCCAGCGAGGGCGGGGGGGATCGCACAGATACGCAGTATTTT. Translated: CASEGGGDRTDTQYF.